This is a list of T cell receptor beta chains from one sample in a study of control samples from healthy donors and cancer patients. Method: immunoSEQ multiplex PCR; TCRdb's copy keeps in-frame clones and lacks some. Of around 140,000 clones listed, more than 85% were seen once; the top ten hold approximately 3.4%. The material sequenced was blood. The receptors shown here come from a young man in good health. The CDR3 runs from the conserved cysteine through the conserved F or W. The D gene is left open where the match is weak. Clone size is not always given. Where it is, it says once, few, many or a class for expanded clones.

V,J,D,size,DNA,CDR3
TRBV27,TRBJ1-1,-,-,TGTGCCAGCAGTTGGGGGACTCCTGTCACTGAAGCTTTCTTT,CASSWGTPVTEAFF
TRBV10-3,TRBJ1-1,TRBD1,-,TGTGCCAGCACAGGGGGTAGGACTGAAGCTTTCTTT,CASTGGRTEAFF
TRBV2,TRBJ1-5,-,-,TGTGCCAGCAGTGATTACCCCAATCAGCCCCAGCATTTT,CASSDYPNQPQHF
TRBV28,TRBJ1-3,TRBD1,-,TGTGCCAGCAGTTTAAGACAGGGGAGCTCTGGAAACACCATATATTTT,CASSLRQGSSGNTIYF
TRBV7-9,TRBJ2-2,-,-,TGTGCCAGCAGCTTAGGGGTGCAGGGGAACACCGGGGAGCTGTTTTTT,CASSLGVQGNTGELFF
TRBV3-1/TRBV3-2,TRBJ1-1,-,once,TGTGCCAGCAGCCAGGGGAACACTGAAGCTTTCTTT,CASSQGNTEAFF
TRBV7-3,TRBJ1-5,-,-,TGTGCCGGTCCCCAAAGGGAGGGCAATCAGCCCCAGCATTTT,CAGPQREGNQPQHF
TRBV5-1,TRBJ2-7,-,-,TGCGCCAGCAGCTTTCCTACTCGAGCCGACAGTCACTCCCTCGGATACGAGCAGTACTTC,CASSFPTRADSHSLGYEQYF
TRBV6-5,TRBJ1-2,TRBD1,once,TGTGCCAGCAGTTACTGGCCCTCACAGGGGGCTGATGGCTACACCTTC,CASSYWPSQGADGYTF
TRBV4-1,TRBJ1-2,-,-,TGCGCCAGCAGTAGCGGTCCGGGGGGGATCTATGGCTACACCTTC,CASSSGPGGIYGYTF
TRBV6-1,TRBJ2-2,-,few,TGTGCCAGCAGTGAATCAGAGACCGGGGAGCTGTTTTTT,CASSESETGELFF
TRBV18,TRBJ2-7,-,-,TGTGCCAGCAAACCGAATCCCGGGGCCCTCTCCTACGAGCAGTACTTC,CASKPNPGALSYEQYF